Below, 20 T cell receptor beta chains from the same sample are listed, as sequenced in a study of cytomegalovirus exposure and HLA in healthy donors. PCR used 60 Vbeta primers and 13 Jbeta primers. This table comes from immunoSEQ multiplex PCR, and its TCRdb copy is limited to in-frame clones, with some not included. The table lists 130,000 to 150,000 clones, about 75% of them singletons. The sample comprised PBMCs. The source of these receptors is a man aged 18 to 30 in good health and CMV-seronegative.

This chain links TRBV5-1 with TRBJ2-7, with D perhaps TRBD2 (5 bases). V shed 2 bases and J shed 2 bases, with 11 bases lying between them. Per germline, CDR1 SGHRS and CDR2 YFSETQ. The length of the CDR3 is 14 residues. The CDR3 nucleotides are TGCGCCAGCAGCTTTGCAGGACTCGCCTACGAGCAGTACTTC. Its protein product is CASSFAGLAYEQYF. Together with reference TRBV5-1 and TRBJ2-7, the CDR3 gives the full variable domain: KAGVTQTPRYLIKTRGQQVTLSCSPISGHRSVSWYQQTPGQGLQFLFEYFSETQRNKGNFPGRFSGRQFSNSRSEMNVSTLELGDSALYLCASSFAGLAYEQYFGPGTRLTVT.

The V gene is TRBV27, the J gene TRBJ2-7, with D possibly matching TRBD1 (6 bases). The CDR3 runs 15 residues. Germline V gene lookup returns CDR1 MNHEY and CDR2 SMNVEV (reference sequence). Trimming cost V 3 bases and J 3 bases, with 15 bases left between them. This CDR3 reads CASSFSAGDYYEQYF. CDR3 nucleotide sequence: TGTGCCAGCAGTTTCTCGGCAGGGGATTACTACGAGCAGTACTTC.

V and J are TRBV27 and TRBJ1-2; D remains unclear. V shed 7 bases and J shed 7 bases, with 28 bases lying between them. CDR1 MNHEY and CDR2 SMNVEV come from the germline V gene (reference sequence). The CDR3 is made up of 17 amino acids. For the CDR3, the DNA is TGTGCCAGCACCTCTGCCCCTAACCGAAGCAAGGGAGGTGGCTACACCTTC. As protein: CASTSAPNRSKGGGYTF.

V is TRBV19 and J is TRBJ2-1, with D possibly being TRBD2 (6 bases). The CDR3 length is 15 residues. V dropped 5 bases and J dropped 0 bases, with 11 bases sitting between them. Germline CDR1 and CDR2: LNHDA and SQIVND (reference sequence). In nucleotides, the CDR3 is TGTGCCAGTAGTTTCCGGGAGATCTCCTACAATGAGCAGTTCTTC. Translation: CASSFREISYNEQFF.

The chain has TRBV7-3 and TRBJ2-1; 8 bases agree with TRBD2. This CDR3 contains 14 residues. CDR1 is SGHTA and CDR2 is FQGTGA in the germline V gene. Trimming cost V 6 bases and J 5 bases; bases outside gene matches: 6. The CDR3 coding sequence is TGTGCCAGCAGAAAGACTAGCGACGACAATGAGCAGTTCTTC. Amino acid sequence: CASRKTSDDNEQFF.

V gene TRBV19 combines with J gene TRBJ1-5, with 8 bases identical to TRBD1. Germline CDR1 is LNHDA and CDR2 is SQIVND (reference sequence). CDR3 length equals 18 residues. V gave up 4 bases and J gave up 2 bases; unmatched junction bases: 13. The CDR3 spells CASSTRQGTAAGNQPQHF. The CDR3 coding sequence is TGTGCCAGTAGTACCCGACAGGGGACAGCAGCCGGCAATCAGCCCCAGCATTTT.

Of note for this clone: This CDR3 is also generated by other DNA sequences in the sample. The genes are TRBV27 and TRBJ2-7; 8 bases agree with TRBD1. The CDR3 has 13 amino acids. CDR1 is MNHEY and CDR2 is SMNVEV in the germline V gene (reference sequence). Unmatched junction bases numbered 7, after V lost 6 bases and J lost 6 bases. The CDR3 is CASRGTGPREQYF. The CDR3 nucleotides are TGTGCCAGCAGAGGGACAGGCCCCCGCGAGCAGTACTTC.

The chain has TRBV19 and TRBJ2-3; D is ambiguous. CDR3 size: 16 residues. Germline values: CDR1 LNHDA, CDR2 SQIVND (reference sequence). V was trimmed by 5 bases and J by 1 base, leaving 16 bases between them. CDR3 nucleotide sequence: TGTGCCAGTAGTCGATCCGACTCCGCCGGCACAGATACGCAGTATTTT. It codes for CASSRSDSAGTDTQYF.

The chain is built from TRBV4-1 and TRBJ2-7; TRBD2 matches 11 bases. The CDR3 extends over 15 amino acids. In germline, CDR1 is MGHRA, CDR2 YSYEKL. The V segment lost 2 bases and the J segment 6 bases; nucleotides outside the gene matches: 6. CDR3 residues: CASSQSTSGTGEQYF. CDR3 coding DNA: TGCGCCAGCAGCCAATCGACTAGCGGGACAGGCGAGCAGTACTTC.

The gene calls are TRBV7-2 and TRBJ2-2, with 8 positions matching TRBD2. J gave up 6 bases and V 7 bases, and 7 bases lay outside the gene matches. The CDR3 has 14 amino acids. CDR1 is SGHTA and CDR2 is FQGNSA in the germline V gene. CDR3: CASNLGRGAGELFF. CDR3 in DNA: TGTGCCAGCAACCTTGGGCGGGGGGCCGGGGAGCTGTTTTTT. The full variable domain, with the rest looked up from reference TRBV7-2 and TRBJ2-2, is GAGVSQSPSNKVTEKGKDVELRCDPISGHTALYWYRQSLGQGLEFLIYFQGNSAPDKSGLPSDRFSAERTGGSVSTLTIQRTQQEDSAVYLCASNLGRGAGELFFGEGSRLTVL.

The chain has TRBV7-9 and TRBJ2-7, with D possibly being TRBD1 (8 bases). The CDR3 runs 18 residues. Trimming removed 0 bases at V and 3 bases at J, with 21 bases between. The germline CDR1 and CDR2 sequences are SEHNR and FQNEAQ (reference sequence). The CDR3, as DNA: TGTGCCAGCAGCTTAGCGGCAGGGGGCAGGGCGGGAGACTACGAGCAGTACTTC. Its protein is CASSLAAGGRAGDYEQYF. Using reference TRBV7-9 and TRBJ2-7 for the parts outside the CDR3, the full variable domain is DTGVSQNPRHKITKRGQNVTFRCDPISEHNRLYWYRQTLGQGPEFLTYFQNEAQLEKSRLLSDRFSAERPKGSFSTLEIQRTEQGDSAMYLCASSLAAGGRAGDYEQYFGPGTRLTVT.

V gene TRBV7-3 combines with J gene TRBJ2-5; 9 bases agree with TRBD2. V gave up 0 bases and J gave up 4 bases; unmatched junction bases: 9. The germline V gene encodes CDR1 SGHTA and CDR2 FQGTGA. The length of the CDR3 is 17 residues. The CDR3 DNA sequence: TGTGCCAGCAGCTTAACGGGAGGTCTAGCGGGGCGAGAGACCCAGTACTTC. The encoded protein is CASSLTGGLAGRETQYF.

This clone occurred once. The chain uses TRBV6-1 and TRBJ1-5; D is possibly TRBD1 (6 bases). This CDR3 comprises 10 residues. With 11 bases removed from V and 6 bases from J, the gap between germline ends came to 8 bases. From germline, CDR1 is MNHNS and CDR2 SASEGT. The CDR3 DNA sequence: TGTGCCGGGGGCCCTCAGCCCCAGCATTTT. Protein: CAGGPQPQHF.

The rearrangement links TRBV13 to TRBJ2-3, with 9 bases lining up with TRBD2. CDR1 and CDR2 (germline): PRHDT, FYEKMQ (reference sequence). CDR3 length equals 16 residues. Trimming cost V 5 bases and J 5 bases; bases outside gene matches: 11. The CDR3 spells CASSGFSGSEIDTQYF. The CDR3 DNA reads as TGTGCCAGCAGCGGATTTAGCGGGAGTGAAATAGATACGCAGTATTTT.

V gene TRBV19 combines with J gene TRBJ1-2; TRBD1 agrees at 9 bases. Germline V lookup: CDR1 LNHDA, CDR2 SQIVND (reference sequence). The CDR3 covers 14 residues. V was clipped by 5 bases and J by 4 bases; unmatched bases: 5. This chain's CDR3 is CASSARDRVYGYTF. As DNA, the CDR3 is TGTGCCAGTAGTGCTCGGGACAGGGTCTATGGCTACACCTTC.

The chain joins TRBV2 to TRBJ2-1; 8 positions agree with TRBD2. The V gene end was trimmed by 7 bases and the J gene end by 4 bases; junction bases not matched to a gene: 15. The CDR3 extends over 17 amino acids. Germline V gene lookup returns CDR1 SNHLY and CDR2 FYNNEI. The CDR3 nucleotides read TGTGCCAGCACCATCATTCGGGGCGGGGGGATATACAATGAGCAGTTCTTC. Protein product: CASTIIRGGGIYNEQFF.

This clone has only one observation. The chain employs TRBV12-5 and TRBJ2-2; D uncertain. Trimming removed 5 bases from V and 0 bases from J, with 4 bases in between. This CDR3 has 13 amino acids. CDR1 is LGHNT, CDR2 FRNRAP, per germline. CDR3 residues: CASGTPNTGELFF. CDR3 DNA: TGTGCTAGTGGTACTCCGAACACCGGGGAGCTGTTTTTT.

This chain uses TRBV5-1 with TRBJ2-2; D unclear. The germline V gene has CDR1 SGHRS and CDR2 YFSETQ. The CDR3 runs to 13 residues. V shed 1 base and J shed 5 bases, with 6 bases lying between them. CDR3 DNA sequence: TGCGCCAGCAGCTTGTTGTCAACCGGGGAGCTGTTTTTT. It specifies CASSLLSTGELFF.

The table lists this clone with a few counts. This chain connects TRBV2 to TRBJ1-2, with 12 bases fitting TRBD1. Trimming took 3 bases from V and 8 from J; bases not matched to a gene: 10. Germline V CDR1 and CDR2: SNHLY, FYNNEI. The CDR3 is 16 residues long. The CDR3 nucleotides are TGTGCCAGCAGTGAGGGGACAGGGGGCTTAGGTTGGGGCTACACCTTC. The encoded protein is CASSEGTGGLGWGYTF.

The rearrangement uses TRBV18 and TRBJ2-7; D is ambiguous. This CDR3 has 13 residues. Trimming removed 6 bases at V and 5 bases at J, with 14 bases between. Germline-derived CDR1 and CDR2 are KGHSH and LQKENI. CDR3 in amino acids: CASSTEVSNEQYF. The DNA for the CDR3 is TGTGCCAGCTCCACCGAGGTGTCCAACGAGCAGTACTTC.